The clone carrying this T cell receptor (beta chain) showed up just a few times. Per the germline V gene, CDR1 is SEHNR and CDR2 is FQNEAQ (reference sequence). There are 16 residues in the CDR3. Trimming took 5 bases from V and 5 from J, leaving 21 bases between them. This record belongs to a study of shared clonotypes between healthy human individuals. Using immunoSEQ multiplex PCR, the repertoire was profiled, and TCRdb retains in-frame clones only, with some absent. The sample holds about 490,000 clones, around 80% seen once. The sequenced sample consisted of PBMCs. This receptor was obtained from a woman in her thirties or forties in good health. Some clones in this sample may be carry-over from other donors' samples. The rearrangement links TRBV7-9 to TRBJ1-2, with D possibly being TRBD1 (6 bases). CDR3 bases: TGTGCCAGCAGCCCTTACGACAGGTCCGAGACTTATGGCTACACCTTC. Translation: CASSPYDRSETYGYTF. The full variable domain, completed using reference TRBV7-9 and TRBJ1-2, is DTGVSQNPRHKITKRGQNVTFRCDPISEHNRLYWYRQTLGQGPEFLTYFQNEAQLEKSRLLSDRFSAERPKGSFSTLEIQRTEQGDSAMYLCASSPYDRSETYGYTFGSGTRLTVV.